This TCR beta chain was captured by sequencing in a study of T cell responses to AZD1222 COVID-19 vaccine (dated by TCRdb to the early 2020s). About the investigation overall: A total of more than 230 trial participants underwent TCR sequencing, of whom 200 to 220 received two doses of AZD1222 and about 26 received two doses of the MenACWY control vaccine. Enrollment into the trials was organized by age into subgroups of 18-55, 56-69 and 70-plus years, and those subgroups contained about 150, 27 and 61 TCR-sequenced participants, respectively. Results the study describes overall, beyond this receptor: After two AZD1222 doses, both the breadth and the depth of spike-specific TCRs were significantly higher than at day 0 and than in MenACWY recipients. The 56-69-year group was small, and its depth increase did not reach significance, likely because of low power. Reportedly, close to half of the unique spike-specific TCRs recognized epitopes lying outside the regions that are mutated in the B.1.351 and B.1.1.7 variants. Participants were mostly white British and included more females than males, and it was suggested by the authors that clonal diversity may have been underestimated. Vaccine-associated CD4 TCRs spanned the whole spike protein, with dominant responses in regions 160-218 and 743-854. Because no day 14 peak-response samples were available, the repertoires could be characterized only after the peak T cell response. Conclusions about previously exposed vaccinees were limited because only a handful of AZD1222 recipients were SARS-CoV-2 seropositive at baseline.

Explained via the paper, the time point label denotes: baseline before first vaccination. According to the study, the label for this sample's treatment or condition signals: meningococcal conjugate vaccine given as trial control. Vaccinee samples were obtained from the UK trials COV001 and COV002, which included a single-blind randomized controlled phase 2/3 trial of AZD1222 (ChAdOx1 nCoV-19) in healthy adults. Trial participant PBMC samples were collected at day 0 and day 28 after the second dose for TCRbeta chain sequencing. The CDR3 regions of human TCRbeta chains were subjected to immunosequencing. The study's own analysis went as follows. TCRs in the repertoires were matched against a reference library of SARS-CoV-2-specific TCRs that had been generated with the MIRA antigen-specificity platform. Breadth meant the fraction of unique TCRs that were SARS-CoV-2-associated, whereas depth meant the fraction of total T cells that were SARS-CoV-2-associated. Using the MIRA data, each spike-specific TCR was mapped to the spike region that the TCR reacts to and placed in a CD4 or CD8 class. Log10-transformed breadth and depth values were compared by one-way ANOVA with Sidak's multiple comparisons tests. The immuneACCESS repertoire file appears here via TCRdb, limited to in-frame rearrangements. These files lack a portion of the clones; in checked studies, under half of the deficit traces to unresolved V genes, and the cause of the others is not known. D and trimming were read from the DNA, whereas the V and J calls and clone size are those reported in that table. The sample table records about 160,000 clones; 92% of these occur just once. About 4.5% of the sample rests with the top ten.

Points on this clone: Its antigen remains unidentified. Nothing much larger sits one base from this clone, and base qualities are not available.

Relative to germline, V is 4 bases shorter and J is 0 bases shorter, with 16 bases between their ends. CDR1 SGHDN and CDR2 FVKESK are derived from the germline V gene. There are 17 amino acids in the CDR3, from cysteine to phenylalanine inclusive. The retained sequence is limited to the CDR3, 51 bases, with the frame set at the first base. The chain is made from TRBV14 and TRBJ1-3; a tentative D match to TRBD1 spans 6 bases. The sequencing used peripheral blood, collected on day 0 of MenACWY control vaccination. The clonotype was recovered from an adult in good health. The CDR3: CASSPWGQAPSGNTIYF. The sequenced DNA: TGTGCCAGCAGCCCTTGGGGGCAGGCTCCCTCTGGAAACACCATATATTTT.